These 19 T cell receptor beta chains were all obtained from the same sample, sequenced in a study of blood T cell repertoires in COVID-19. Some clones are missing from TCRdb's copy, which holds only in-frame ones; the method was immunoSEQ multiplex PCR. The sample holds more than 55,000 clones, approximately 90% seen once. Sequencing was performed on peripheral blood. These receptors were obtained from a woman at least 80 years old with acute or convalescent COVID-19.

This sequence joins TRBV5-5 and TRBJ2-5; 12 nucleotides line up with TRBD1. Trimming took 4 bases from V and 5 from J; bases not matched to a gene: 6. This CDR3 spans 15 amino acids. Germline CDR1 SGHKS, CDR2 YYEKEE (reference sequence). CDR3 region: CASSPTGTGGETQYF. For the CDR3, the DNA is TGTGCCAGCAGCCCAACCGGGACAGGGGGCGAGACCCAGTACTTC.

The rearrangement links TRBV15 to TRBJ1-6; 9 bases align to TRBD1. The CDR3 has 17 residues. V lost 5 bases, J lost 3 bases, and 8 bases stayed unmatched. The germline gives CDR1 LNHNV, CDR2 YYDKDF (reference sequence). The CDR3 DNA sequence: TGTGCCACCAGCTCAGGGACAGGGACAGGCTATAATTCACCCCTCCACTTT. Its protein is CATSSGTGTGYNSPLHF.

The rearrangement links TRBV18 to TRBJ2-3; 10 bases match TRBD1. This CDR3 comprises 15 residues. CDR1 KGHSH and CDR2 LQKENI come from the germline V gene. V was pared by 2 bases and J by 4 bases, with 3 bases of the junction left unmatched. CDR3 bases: TGTGCCAGCTCACCAGGGACAGGGGTCCCAGATACGCAGTATTTT. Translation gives CASSPGTGVPDTQYF.

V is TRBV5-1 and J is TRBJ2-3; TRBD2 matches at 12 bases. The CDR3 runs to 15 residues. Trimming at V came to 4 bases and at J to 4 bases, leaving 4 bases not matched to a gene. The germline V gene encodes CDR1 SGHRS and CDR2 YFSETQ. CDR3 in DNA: TGCGCCAGCAGCCCGACTAGCGGGGGAGCAGATACGCAGTATTTT. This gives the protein CASSPTSGGADTQYF.

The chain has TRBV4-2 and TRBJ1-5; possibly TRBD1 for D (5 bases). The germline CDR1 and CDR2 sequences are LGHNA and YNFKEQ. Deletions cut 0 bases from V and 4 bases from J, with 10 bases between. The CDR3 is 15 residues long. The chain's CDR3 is CASSQDRQTNQPQHF. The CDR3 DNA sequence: TGTGCCAGCAGCCAAGACCGACAGACTAATCAGCCCCAGCATTTT.

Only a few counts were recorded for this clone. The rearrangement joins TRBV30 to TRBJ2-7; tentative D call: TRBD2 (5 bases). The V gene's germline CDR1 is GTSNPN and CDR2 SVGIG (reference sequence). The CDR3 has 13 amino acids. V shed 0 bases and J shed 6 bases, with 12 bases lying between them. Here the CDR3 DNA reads TGTGCCTGGAGTGTACGGGATGATGGCGAGCAGTACTTC. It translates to CAWSVRDDGEQYF. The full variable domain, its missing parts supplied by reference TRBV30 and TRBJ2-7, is SQTIHQWPATLVQPVGSPLSLECTVEGTSNPNLYWYRQAAGRGLQLLFYSVGIGQISSEVPQNLSASRPQDRQFILSSKKLLLSDSGFYLCAWSVRDDGEQYFGPGTRLTVT.

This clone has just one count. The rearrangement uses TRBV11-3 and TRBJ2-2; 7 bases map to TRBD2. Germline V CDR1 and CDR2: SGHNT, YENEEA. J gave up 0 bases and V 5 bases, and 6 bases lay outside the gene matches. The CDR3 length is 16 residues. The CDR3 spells CASSVGGNPNTGELFF. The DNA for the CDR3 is TGTGCCAGCAGCGTCGGGGGGAATCCGAACACCGGGGAGCTGTTTTTT.

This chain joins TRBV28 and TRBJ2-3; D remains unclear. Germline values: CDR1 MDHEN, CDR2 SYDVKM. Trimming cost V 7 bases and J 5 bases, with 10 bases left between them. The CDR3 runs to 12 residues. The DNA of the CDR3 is TGTGCCAGCATTTCCTCGGGAGATACGCAGTATTTT. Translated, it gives CASISSGDTQYF.

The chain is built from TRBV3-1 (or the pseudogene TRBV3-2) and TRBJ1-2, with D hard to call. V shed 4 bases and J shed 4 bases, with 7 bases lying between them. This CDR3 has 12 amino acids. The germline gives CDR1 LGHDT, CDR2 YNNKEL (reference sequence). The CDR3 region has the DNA TGTGCCAGCAGCCGGCTAGGCTATGGCTACACCTTC. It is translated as CASSRLGYGYTF.

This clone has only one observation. CDR3 protein: CASSTQGQNQPQHF. In nucleotides, the CDR3 is TGTGCCAGTAGTACCCAGGGTCAAAATCAGCCCCAGCATTTT. This chain links TRBV19 with TRBJ1-5, with D possibly TRBD1 on 5 matching bases. Trimming pared 4 bases from V and 4 bases from J, leaving 11 bases between. Germline lookup yields CDR1 LNHDA and CDR2 SQIVND (reference sequence). The CDR3 sequence is 14 residues long.

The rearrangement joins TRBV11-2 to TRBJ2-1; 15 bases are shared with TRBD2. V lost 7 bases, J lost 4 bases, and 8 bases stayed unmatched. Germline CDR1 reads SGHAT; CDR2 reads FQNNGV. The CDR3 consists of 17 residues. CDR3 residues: CASNGLAGGPWYNEQFF. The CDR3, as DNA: TGTGCCAGCAACGGACTAGCGGGAGGGCCTTGGTACAATGAGCAGTTCTTC.

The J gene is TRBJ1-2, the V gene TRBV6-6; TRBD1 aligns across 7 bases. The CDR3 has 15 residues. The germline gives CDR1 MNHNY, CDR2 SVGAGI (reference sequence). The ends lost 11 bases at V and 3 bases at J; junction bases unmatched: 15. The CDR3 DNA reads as TGTGCCGGGGCCAGGGGGGCAATCTCGGACTATGGCTACACCTTC. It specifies CAGARGAISDYGYTF.

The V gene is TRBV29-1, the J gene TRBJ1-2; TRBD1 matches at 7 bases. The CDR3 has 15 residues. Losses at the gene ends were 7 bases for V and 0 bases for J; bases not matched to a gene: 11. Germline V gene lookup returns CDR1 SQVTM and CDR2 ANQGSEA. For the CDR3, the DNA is TGCAGCGGGGGACAGTCGGAGGAAGCTAACTATGGCTACACCTTC. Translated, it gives CSGGQSEEANYGYTF.

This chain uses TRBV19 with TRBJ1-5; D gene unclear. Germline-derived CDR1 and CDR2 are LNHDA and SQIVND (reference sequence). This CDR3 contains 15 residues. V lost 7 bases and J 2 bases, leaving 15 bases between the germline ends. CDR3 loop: CASTPGPGGNQPQHF. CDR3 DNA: TGTGCCAGTACCCCGGGTCCGGGAGGCAATCAGCCCCAGCATTTT.

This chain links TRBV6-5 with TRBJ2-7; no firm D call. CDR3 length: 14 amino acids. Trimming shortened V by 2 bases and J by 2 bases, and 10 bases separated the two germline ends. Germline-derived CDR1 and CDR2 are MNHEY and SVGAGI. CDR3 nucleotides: TGTGCCAGCAGTTACGCCCACGGAGCCTACGAGCAGTACTTC. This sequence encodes CASSYAHGAYEQYF.

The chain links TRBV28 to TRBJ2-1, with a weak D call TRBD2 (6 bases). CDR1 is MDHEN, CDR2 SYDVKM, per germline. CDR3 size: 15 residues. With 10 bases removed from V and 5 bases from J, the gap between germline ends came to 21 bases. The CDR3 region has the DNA TGTGCCATCCTCAGGCGGGGCTCCATAAACAATGAGCAGTTCTTC. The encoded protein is CAILRRGSINNEQFF.

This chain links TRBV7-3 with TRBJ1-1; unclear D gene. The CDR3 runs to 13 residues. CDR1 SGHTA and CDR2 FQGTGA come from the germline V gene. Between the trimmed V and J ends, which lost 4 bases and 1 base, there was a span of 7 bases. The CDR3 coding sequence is TGTGCCAGCAGCTCCCGACAGAACACTGAAGCTTTCTTT. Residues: CASSSRQNTEAFF.

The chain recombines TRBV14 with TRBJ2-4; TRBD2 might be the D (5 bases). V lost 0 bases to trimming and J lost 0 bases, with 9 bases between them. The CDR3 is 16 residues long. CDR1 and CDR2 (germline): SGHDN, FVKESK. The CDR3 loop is CASSQDGRLAKNIQYF. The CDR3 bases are TGTGCCAGCAGCCAAGATGGGAGATTAGCCAAAAACATTCAGTACTTC.

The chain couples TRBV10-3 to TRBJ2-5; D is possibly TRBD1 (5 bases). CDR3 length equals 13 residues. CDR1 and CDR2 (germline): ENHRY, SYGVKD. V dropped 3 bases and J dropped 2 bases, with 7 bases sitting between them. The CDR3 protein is CAISDREQETQYF. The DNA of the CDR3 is TGTGCCATCAGTGACAGGGAACAAGAGACCCAGTACTTC.